The entry that follows covers one T cell receptor beta chain sequence. Its antigen is still unknown. The table came from immunoSEQ multiplex PCR; TCRdb's copy has only in-frame clones and leaves some out. The sample gives some 110,000 clones, more than 75% of which show up once; more than 4.5% is in the top ten. These data belong to a study of T cell responses to AZD1222 COVID-19 vaccine. The V gene lost 3 bases and the J gene lost 3 bases, with 12 bases spanning the gap. CDR1 is MNHEY, CDR2 SVGEGT, per germline. The CDR3 sequence is 14 residues long. Study observations and caveats: Most donors were white British and more were female, and clonal diversity was possibly underestimated.

The source of this sequence is an adult in good health. Sequenced here: peripheral blood, sampled on day 0 of AZD1222 vaccination. The rearrangement joins TRBV6-2 or TRBV6-3 to TRBJ2-7; D unclear. The CDR3 bases are TGTGCCAGCAGTTATAGTCACGGGTACTACGAGCAGTACTTC. It encodes CASSYSHGYYEQYF.